What follows is one T cell receptor beta chain and its context. V lost 5 bases to trimming and J lost 2 bases, with 16 bases between them. CDR3 length: 17 residues. Germline assignment: CDR1 LNHDA and CDR2 SQIVND (reference sequence). The time point here: pretreatment peripheral blood. This entry is derived from a study of PD-L1 blockade in urothelial cancer. Measured with immunoSEQ multiplex PCR; TCRdb has only the in-frame clones, and not every one. The sample consists of about 47,000 clones, approximately 80% of them appearing once. The gene calls are TRBV19 and TRBJ2-6; D may be TRBD2 (7 bases). The TCR comes from a man aged 55 to 70 with urothelial cancer. The source was PBMCs, collected around atezolizumab (anti-PD-L1) treatment. CDR3 amino acids: CASSRGAARTGANVLTF. Written as DNA, the CDR3 is TGTGCCAGTAGTCGGGGGGCTGCTAGAACTGGGGCCAACGTCCTGACTTTC.